This T cell receptor (beta chain) was recorded in a study of blood T cell repertoires in COVID-19. In the study overall: Acute and convalescent COVID-19 samples came from the United States, Italy and Spain. PBMCs, B-cell-depleted T cells, or T cells were the source of the cDNA or gDNA that made up the material.

Participant reports of clinical history set cohort assignment. It was within 2 weeks before study entry that exposed participants met a COVID-19 case. Only in-frame clones appear in the TCRdb table, and some are missing; sequencing was by immunoSEQ multiplex PCR. The table records some 320,000 clones, roughly 85% of them present only once. This clonotype was sampled from a woman in her twenties or thirties who had been exposed to COVID-19. Input material: PBMCs or T cells enriched from blood (not recorded which).

The CDR3 nucleotides read TGTGCCAGCAGCTTAGACACTAACTATGGCTACACCTTC. Its protein product is CASSLDTNYGYTF. The chain employs TRBV7-8 and TRBJ1-2; the D is unclear. CDR1 is SGHVS and CDR2 is FQNEAQ in the germline V gene. This CDR3 is built from 13 residues. The ends were cut back, 1 base at V and 0 bases at J, with 3 bases in the middle.